This TCR beta chain comes out of a study of vaccination effects on CD4 cells after COVID-19. The overall study: Samples collected post-vaccine were obtained a median of 72 days after the second dose. Notes on the study in general: Late after vaccination, infection- and vaccine-induced clones showed marked clonal contraction. The vaccine-induced clones of healthy vaccinees included only 1 of 255 that cross-reacted with common cold coronaviruses.

Data came from immunoSEQ multiplex PCR; TCRdb stores just in-frame clones and leaves some out. This table holds roughly 59,000 clones, 75% to 85% found once. The junction had 16 bases not matched to a gene; V was cut back by 3 bases and J by 5 bases. The CDR3 contains 18 residues. Germline V lookup: CDR1 MRHNA, CDR2 SNTAGT. With the ViraFEST assay, the study expanded antigen-specific CD4+ T cells using viral peptide pools, then sequenced them. After roughly 9 days in culture, the CD4+ T cells were isolated. Each participant was administered two doses of either the BNT162b2 or the mRNA-1273 vaccine. Researchers reported culturing over 1.5 million PBMC in each well, adding 10 IU/ml IL-2 and around 9.1 ug/ml peptides. In the case of this clone: Its antigen is as yet unknown.

V usage is TRBV6-4 and J usage is TRBJ2-5; TRBD2 aligns across 9 bases. The sequenced sample was CD4+ T cells from PBMCs cultured with HCoV-OC43 spike peptides, obtained after COVID-19 vaccination. The subset here: HCoV-OC43 spike overlapping peptide pool stimulation. This TCR derives from a human donor who received a COVID-19 vaccine. CDR3 DNA: TGTGCCAGCAGTGAGTGGCTAGCGGGGTCTGGGCAGAGGGAGACCCAGTACTTC. Translation: CASSEWLAGSGQRETQYF.